This entry features one T cell receptor (beta chain) sequence. This sample was included in a study of PD-L1 blockade in urothelial cancer. Repertoires were generated with immunoSEQ multiplex PCR, while TCRdb's copy carries only in-frame clones and drops some. Among tens of thousands of clones, approximately 80% were seen once, and the ten largest hold 3% to 4.5%. V shed 5 bases and J 3 bases; nucleotides not matched to a gene: 4. The length of the CDR3 is 15 residues. The germline V gene encodes CDR1 SEHNR and CDR2 FQNEAQ (reference sequence). Here the sequenced sample was PBMCs, taken around atezolizumab (anti-PD-L1) treatment. The chain joins TRBV7-9 to TRBJ2-3; TRBD1 matches 11 bases. The TCR originated in a man between 65 and 85 years old with urothelial cancer. CDR3 sequence: CASSKGTGGTDTQYF. DNA of the CDR3: TGTGCCAGCAGCAAAGGGACAGGGGGGACAGATACGCAGTATTTT.